This T cell receptor beta chain derives from a study of cytomegalovirus exposure and HLA in healthy donors. V gave up 8 bases and J gave up 4 bases; unmatched junction bases: 7. Germline assignment: CDR1 MGHDK and CDR2 SYGVNS. The CDR3 covers 14 residues. PCR employed 60 Vbeta and 13 Jbeta primers. Measured with immunoSEQ multiplex PCR; TCRdb has only the in-frame clones, and not every one. This sample lists about 120,000 clones; its ten largest clones have approximately 1.8%. The receptor was isolated from a man younger than 35 in good health and CMV-seronegative. J is TRBJ2-2 and V is TRBV25-1, with 7 bases fitting TRBD1. The sample consisted of PBMCs. This CDR3 is CASGLTGTTGELFF. The DNA of the CDR3 is TGTGCCAGCGGATTGACAGGGACCACCGGGGAGCTGTTTTTT.